The present T cell receptor (beta chain) was sequenced within a study of cytomegalovirus exposure and HLA in healthy donors. Study information: The 110 million or so unique TCR beta sequences, from around 200 million T cells, were found by an earlier analysis. Inside one of the first data releases sat around 80 million unique TCRs taken from HLA-typed donors. Of all 398 donors who were genotyped, around 79% belonged to the Caucasian-associated ancestry cluster.

PCR amplification relied on 60 Vbeta primers (plus 13 Jbeta primers). Sequencing used immunoSEQ multiplex PCR; TCRdb keeps in-frame clones, though not all of them. The table lists some 160,000 clones, 81% of them singletons. Whole-study findings and limits: No immune exposure information besides CMV serostatus was available.

A remark on this clone: Its antigen is unknown.

The sequenced sample consisted of PBMCs. This TCR was sampled from a man over 45 in good health and CMV-seropositive.

CDR3 protein: CASSLVGGRETQYF. CDR3 coding DNA: TGTGCCAGCAGCTTAGTTGGGGGGAGGGAGACCCAGTACTTC. The chain recombines TRBV7-6 with TRBJ2-5, with D maybe TRBD2 (6 bases). Trimming left V 1 base short and J 5 bases short, with 11 bases between. CDR3 length equals 14 residues. Germline CDR1 is SGHVS and CDR2 is FNYEAQ.